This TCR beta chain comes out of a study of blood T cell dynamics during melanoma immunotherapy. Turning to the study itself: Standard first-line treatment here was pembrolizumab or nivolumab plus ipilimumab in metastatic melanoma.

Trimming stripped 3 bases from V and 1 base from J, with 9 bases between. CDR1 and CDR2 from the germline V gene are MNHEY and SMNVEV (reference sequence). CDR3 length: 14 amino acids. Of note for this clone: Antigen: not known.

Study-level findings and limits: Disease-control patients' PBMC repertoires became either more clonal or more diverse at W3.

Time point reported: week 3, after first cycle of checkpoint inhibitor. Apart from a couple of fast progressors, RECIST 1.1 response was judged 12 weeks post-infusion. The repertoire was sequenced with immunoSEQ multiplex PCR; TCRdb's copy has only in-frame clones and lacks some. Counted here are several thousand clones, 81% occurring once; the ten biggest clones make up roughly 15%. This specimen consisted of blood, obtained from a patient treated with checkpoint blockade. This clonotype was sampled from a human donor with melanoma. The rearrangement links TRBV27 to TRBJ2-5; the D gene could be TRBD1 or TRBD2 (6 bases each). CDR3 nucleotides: TGTGCCAGCAGTTTGAGGGGGGCCCAAGAGACCCAGTACTTC. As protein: CASSLRGAQETQYF.